The 30 T cell receptor beta chains listed next were all sequenced from one sample in a study of blood T cell repertoires in COVID-19 (dated by TCRdb to about 2020). Libraries were prepared through the immunoSEQ multiplex PCR assay. The immuneACCESS repertoire file appears here via TCRdb, limited to in-frame rearrangements. These files lack a portion of the clones; in checked studies, under half of the deficit traces to unresolved V genes, and the cause of the others is not known. The sample table contains about 250,000 clones; only one count was recorded for approximately 83% of them. Jointly, the top ten make up roughly 4% of the sample. The sequenced sample was PBMCs or T cells enriched from blood (not recorded which). These TCRs come from a woman under 40 who had recovered from COVID-19.

The J gene is TRBJ1-2, the V gene TRBV6-1; unclear D gene. This CDR3 spans 11 amino acids. Between the trimmed V and J ends, which lost 1 base and 8 bases, there was a span of 5 bases. CDR1 is MNHNS and CDR2 is SASEGT in the germline V gene. In nucleotides, the CDR3 is TGTGCCAGCAGTGAAGGGAGGGGCTACACCTTC. This encodes CASSEGRGYTF.

The rearrangement joins TRBV7-9 to TRBJ2-3; TRBD1 might be the D (6 bases). This CDR3 is built from 15 residues. CDR1 and CDR2 (germline): SEHNR, FQNEAQ (reference sequence). Trimming shortened V by 0 bases and J by 5 bases, and 12 bases separated the two germline ends. The CDR3 sequence is CASSLARGPGDTQYF. CDR3 nucleotides: TGTGCCAGCAGCTTAGCCAGGGGTCCAGGAGATACGCAGTATTTT.

The chain uses TRBV5-1 and TRBJ1-1; 7 bases are a match to TRBD1. V lost 3 bases and J lost 5; bases outside the gene matches: 13. The CDR3 has 16 residues. From germline, CDR1 is SGHRS and CDR2 YFSETQ. Here the CDR3 DNA reads TGCGCCAGCAGCTACCGCAGTGGGCAGGGGGAGACTGAAGCTTTCTTT. Translated: CASSYRSGQGETEAFF.

This clone was picked up a small number of times. This chain links TRBV5-1 with TRBJ1-2, with TRBD1 matching 7 bases. V lost 3 bases to trimming and J lost 6 bases; unmatched junction nucleotides: 2. Germline V gene lookup returns CDR1 SGHRS and CDR2 YFSETQ. The CDR3 covers 12 residues. The CDR3 nucleotides read TGCGCCAGCAGCTCGACAGGGCATGGCTACACCTTC. The encoded protein is CASSSTGHGYTF.

The chain links TRBV6-6 to TRBJ1-5; possibly TRBD1 for D (6 bases). V was trimmed by 6 bases and J by 1 base, leaving 10 bases between them. The CDR3 covers 14 residues. Germline V CDR1 and CDR2: MNHNY, SVGAGI (reference sequence). The CDR3: CASRTGQSNQPQHF. CDR3 in DNA: TGTGCCAGCAGAACCGGACAGAGCAATCAGCCCCAGCATTTT.

The CDR3 nucleotides are TGTGCCAGCAGCCAAGATTTCACTAGCGGGGGACAAGAGACCCAGTACTTC. It yields the protein CASSQDFTSGGQETQYF. V gene TRBV3-1 (or the pseudogene TRBV3-2) combines with J gene TRBJ2-5, with 11 positions matching TRBD2. V gave up 0 bases and J gave up 2 bases; unmatched junction bases: 5. This CDR3 contains 17 residues. Per the germline V gene, CDR1 is LGHDT and CDR2 is YNNKEL (reference sequence).

The rearrangement joins TRBV2 to TRBJ1-2, with D uncertain. The CDR3 is made up of 14 amino acids. Germline assignment: CDR1 SNHLY and CDR2 FYNNEI. V lost 7 bases and J lost 5, with 17 bases in between. The DNA of the CDR3 is TGTGCCAGCACGCGGGCAGGCAAAACTTATGGCTACACCTTC. Translated: CASTRAGKTYGYTF.

The CDR3 nucleotides read TGTGCCAGCAGCCTCGAGGAGGGCCTCACAGATACGCAGTATTTT. Translation gives CASSLEEGLTDTQYF. J is TRBJ2-3 and V is TRBV28; D may be TRBD2 (6 bases). This CDR3 spans 15 amino acids. V lost 6 bases and J 2 bases, leaving 15 bases between the germline ends. Germline loops: CDR1 MDHEN, CDR2 SYDVKM.

With respect to this clone: The same CDR3 arises from other DNA sequences in this sample as well. This chain links TRBV28 with TRBJ1-5, with D perhaps matching TRBD1 (5 bases). V lost 3 bases and J lost 1, with 10 bases in between. Germline V gene sequence: CDR1 MDHEN, CDR2 SYDVKM. This CDR3 contains 15 residues. The CDR3 here is CASSFLGGSNQPQHF. In DNA form, the CDR3 reads TGTGCCAGCAGTTTCCTCGGGGGGAGCAATCAGCCCCAGCATTTT.

V usage is TRBV18 and J usage is TRBJ2-3, with 7 bases that match TRBD2. V lost 4 bases, J lost 0 bases, and 7 bases stayed unmatched. Germline CDR1 reads KGHSH; CDR2 reads LQKENI. The CDR3 spans 16 residues. The CDR3, as DNA: TGTGCCAGCTCACATATTAGCGGGCCTAGCACAGATACGCAGTATTTT. It is translated as CASSHISGPSTDTQYF.

The rearrangement joins TRBV18 to TRBJ2-5, with D possibly TRBD1 on 6 matching bases. The CDR3 extends over 16 amino acids. Trimming removed 2 bases from V and 0 bases from J, with 13 bases in between. The V gene's germline CDR1 is KGHSH and CDR2 LQKENI. The CDR3 here is CASSPEDSSYQETQYF. The CDR3 coding sequence is TGTGCCAGCTCACCAGAGGACAGTTCGTACCAAGAGACCCAGTACTTC.

V is TRBV3-1 (or the pseudogene TRBV3-2) and J is TRBJ2-5, with D maybe TRBD2 (7 bases). V lost 5 bases to trimming and J lost 3 bases, with 16 bases between them. The CDR3 has 15 amino acids. The germline V gene encodes CDR1 LGHDT and CDR2 YNNKEL (reference sequence). This CDR3 reads CASSDLQGGEETQYF. The DNA of the CDR3 is TGTGCCAGCAGCGACCTTCAAGGGGGGGAAGAGACCCAGTACTTC.

This clone has just a few counts. This chain joins TRBV2 and TRBJ2-2; the match to TRBD1 covers 7 bases. V lost 11 bases and J lost 1; bases outside the gene matches: 4. CDR3 length: 13 residues. Per the germline V gene, CDR1 is SNHLY and CDR2 is FYNNEI. As DNA, the CDR3 is TGTGCCGTCCGGGACAGGAACACCGGGGAGCTGTTTTTT. Translation gives CAVRDRNTGELFF.

This clone was recorded only once. The chain is built from TRBV29-1 and TRBJ2-1, with 14 bases that match TRBD2. The CDR3 is made up of 15 amino acids. Per the germline V gene, CDR1 is SQVTM and CDR2 is ANQGSEA. V was clipped by 0 bases and J by 6 bases; unmatched bases: 1. Here the CDR3 DNA reads TGCAGCGTTGAAGAAGGGACTAGCGGGAGCAATGAGCAGTTCTTC. As protein: CSVEEGTSGSNEQFF.

CDR3 residues: CASSWPTSGTDGYTF. For the CDR3, the DNA is TGTGCCAGCAGCTGGCCTACCTCCGGGACAGACGGCTACACCTTC. The J gene is TRBJ1-2, the V gene TRBV3-1 (or the pseudogene TRBV3-2); TRBD1 matches 7 bases. The CDR3 spans 15 residues. With 5 bases clipped from V and 8 bases from J, the junction kept 14 bases outside the gene matches. From germline, CDR1 is LGHDT and CDR2 YNNKEL (reference sequence).

V gene TRBV7-6 combines with J gene TRBJ2-1, with TRBD2 identical over 13 bases. The CDR3 loop spans 17 amino acids. From germline, CDR1 is SGHVS and CDR2 FNYEAQ. Trimming cost V 3 bases and J 7 bases; bases outside gene matches: 9. CDR3 DNA sequence: TGTGCCAGCAGCTTGTACGGGACTAGCGGGATCGGTAATGAGCAGTTCTTC. Amino acid sequence: CASSLYGTSGIGNEQFF.

This chain links TRBV19 with TRBJ1-1; D is uncertain. Germline V gives CDR1 LNHDA, CDR2 SQIVND (reference sequence). V gave up 5 bases and J gave up 4 bases, with 17 bases separating them. The CDR3 sequence is 15 residues long. This CDR3 is CASSPTQVVGTEAFF. The CDR3 DNA reads as TGTGCCAGTAGTCCCACCCAGGTTGTGGGCACTGAAGCTTTCTTT.

The chain joins TRBV19 to TRBJ2-5; 8 nucleotides agree with TRBD2. CDR1 and CDR2 (germline): LNHDA, SQIVND (reference sequence). CDR3 length: 15 residues. The V gene end was trimmed by 5 bases and the J gene end by 5 bases; junction bases not matched to a gene: 10. The CDR3 DNA reads TGTGCCAGTAGTCCGAGCGGGAGAAAGGGGGAGACCCAGTACTTC. As protein: CASSPSGRKGETQYF.

The V call is TRBV27, the J call TRBJ2-3; no firm D call. Trimming removed 5 bases from V and 4 bases from J, with 13 bases in between. The CDR3 runs 14 residues. Germline-derived CDR1 and CDR2 are MNHEY and SMNVEV (reference sequence). The DNA of the CDR3 is TGTGCCAGCAGTACCAACCGAGGTCCAGATACGCAGTATTTT. Protein: CASSTNRGPDTQYF.

The V gene is TRBV6-5, the J gene TRBJ1-2; D remains unclear. The CDR3 contains 14 residues. The germline V gene encodes CDR1 MNHEY and CDR2 SVGAGI. The V gene lost 2 bases and the J gene lost 6 bases, with 13 bases spanning the gap. CDR3 protein: CASSYRPGSNGYTF. For the CDR3, the DNA is TGTGCCAGCAGTTACCGTCCAGGTTCCAATGGCTACACCTTC.

V usage is TRBV6-5 and J usage is TRBJ2-7, with TRBD1 matching over 7 bases. Germline CDR1 and CDR2: MNHEY and SVGAGI. The CDR3 is made up of 14 amino acids. V shed 6 bases and J 5 bases; nucleotides not matched to a gene: 10. The CDR3 is CASRGLTGMDEQYF. The CDR3 bases are TGTGCCAGCAGGGGATTGACAGGGATGGACGAGCAGTACTTC.

The CDR3 region has the DNA TGTGCCAGCAGTTTTGGACAGGGCGGGGGCACTGAAGCTTTCTTT. The encoded protein is CASSFGQGGGTEAFF. The genes are TRBV6-5 and TRBJ1-1; 8 nucleotides align to TRBD1. The junction had 8 bases not matched to a gene; V was cut back by 4 bases and J by 4 bases. Germline CDR1 is MNHEY and CDR2 is SVGAGI. The CDR3 spans 15 residues.

Only a few counts were recorded for this clone. The chain recombines TRBV29-1 with TRBJ2-3, with 7 positions matching TRBD1. V was pared by 6 bases and J by 2 bases, with 2 bases of the junction left unmatched. CDR3 length: 12 residues. Germline-derived CDR1 and CDR2 are SQVTM and ANQGSEA. CDR3: CSVTGDTDTQYF. CDR3 nucleotide sequence: TGCAGCGTAACAGGGGACACAGATACGCAGTATTTT.

The chain couples TRBV4-1 to TRBJ2-7; D might be TRBD2 (5 bases). Germline assignment: CDR1 MGHRA and CDR2 YSYEKL. Deletions cut 0 bases from V and 1 base from J, with 7 bases between. CDR3 length equals 14 residues. CDR3 coding DNA: TGCGCCAGCAGCCAAGAGGACTTTTCCTACGAGCAGTACTTC. This gives the protein CASSQEDFSYEQYF.

The chain uses TRBV13 and TRBJ2-7, with a possible D match to TRBD1 (5 bases). V lost 3 bases to trimming and J lost 1 base, with 10 bases between them. The germline V gene encodes CDR1 PRHDT and CDR2 FYEKMQ (reference sequence). The CDR3 loop spans 14 amino acids. CDR3 region: CASSFPTASYEQYF. CDR3 DNA sequence: TGTGCCAGCAGCTTCCCGACAGCTTCCTACGAGCAGTACTTC.

A few counts support this clone. The chain's CDR3 is CASRNGQGVGPYNSPLHF. The CDR3 DNA reads as TGTGCCAGCAGGAACGGACAGGGGGTGGGACCCTATAATTCACCCCTCCACTTT. V and J are TRBV2 and TRBJ1-6, with 10 bases aligning to TRBD1. The CDR3 totals 18 residues. Germline V lookup: CDR1 SNHLY, CDR2 FYNNEI. With 6 bases clipped from V and 2 bases from J, the junction kept 10 bases outside the gene matches. Looking up the rest from reference TRBV2 and TRBJ1-6 gives the full variable domain: EPEVTQTPSHQVTQMGQEVILRCVPISNHLYFYWYRQILGQKVEFLVSFYNNEISEKSEIFDDQFSVERPDGSNFTLKIRSTKLEDSAMYFCASRNGQGVGPYNSPLHFGNGTRLTVT.

The chain carries TRBV11-3 and TRBJ2-7, with 11 positions matching TRBD2. The CDR3 covers 15 residues. Unmatched junction bases numbered 0, after V lost 1 base and J lost 1 base. From germline, CDR1 is SGHNT and CDR2 YENEEA. The CDR3: CASSLGLAGSYEQYF. The DNA for the CDR3 is TGTGCCAGCAGCTTAGGACTAGCGGGGTCCTACGAGCAGTACTTC. Full variable domain (missing parts from reference TRBV11-3 and TRBJ2-7): EAGVVQSPRYKIIEKKQPVAFWCNPISGHNTLYWYLQNLGQGPELLIRYENEEAVDDSQLPKDRFSAERLKGVDSTLKIQPAELGDSAVYLCASSLGLAGSYEQYFGPGTRLTVT.

V and J are TRBV2 and TRBJ1-1; D not certain. The CDR3 has 16 amino acids. The V end was cut by 2 bases, the J end by 1 base, with 14 bases between. Germline V gene lookup returns CDR1 SNHLY and CDR2 FYNNEI. Written as DNA, the CDR3 is TGTGCCAGCAGTGAATTCTCGTCCAGGAAGAACACTGAAGCTTTCTTT. This encodes CASSEFSSRKNTEAFF.

The chain joins TRBV3-1 (or the pseudogene TRBV3-2) to TRBJ1-2, with 8 bases identical to TRBD1. The trim removed 6 bases at V and 7 bases at J, leaving 10 bases unmatched. Per the germline V gene, CDR1 is LGHDT and CDR2 is YNNKEL (reference sequence). The CDR3 contains 14 residues. In DNA form, the CDR3 reads TGTGCCAGCAGTCCTGGACAGGGAAGGGTTGGCTACACCTTC. This encodes CASSPGQGRVGYTF.

The chain carries TRBV7-6 and TRBJ1-1; no clear D gene. Trimming took 5 bases from V and 4 from J, leaving 11 bases between them. The germline CDR1 and CDR2 sequences are SGHVS and FNYEAQ. The CDR3 sequence is 13 residues long. The CDR3: CASSPTGSTEAFF. The CDR3 nucleotides read TGTGCCAGCAGCCCAACGGGGAGCACTGAAGCTTTCTTT.